This TCR beta chain was sequenced for a study of Graves' ophthalmopathy and Graves' hyperthyroidism. A few counts support this clonotype. Amplified TCR beta CDR3 regions were obtained using RNA transcripts as template. Following a first-round RT-PCR that used HTBI primers, a second-round multiplex PCR was carried out. Using its own MiXCR run on the multiplex PCR reads, TCRdb lists one record per CDR3 protein. This repertoire shows 1 million to 1.3 million distinct CDR3 sequences, roughly 35% found once; its top ten account for around 10%. The receptor was isolated from an adult man with Graves' hyperthyroidism. The sequencing sample was made of peripheral blood or thyroid tissue (not recorded which).

The CDR3 nucleotides read TGTGCCTGCACCCCCAGTTCAAGCTCCTACGAGCAGTACTTC. Translated: CACTPSSSSYEQYF. The chain has TRBV7-2 and TRBJ2-7; the D is unclear. The CDR3 runs 14 residues. Trimming left V 11 bases short and J 0 bases short, with 17 bases between. The germline CDR1 and CDR2 sequences are SGHTA and FQGNSA.